Sequencing of this T cell receptor beta chain was carried out in a study of T-cell memory formation after mild COVID-19. Findings and limits, study-wide: Day 15 to 85 contracting clones showed balanced CD4/CD8; day 15 to 37 expanders favored CD4+. In second-wave clones peaking day 37, SARS-CoV-2 specificity remained unconfirmed.

This clonotype was seen only a few times. Its antigen remains unknown. TCRdb fed the 5' RACE reads into MiXCR, producing one record per CDR3 protein. Among approximately 240,000 distinct CDR3 sequences listed, about 16% were seen once. Unmatched junction bases numbered 13, after V lost 1 base and J lost 3 bases. The CDR3 has 19 amino acids. Germline V gene lookup returns CDR1 LNHNV and CDR2 YYDKDF (reference sequence). The origin of this receptor is a man between 18 and 29 years old who had mild COVID-19 (a few samples of this study predate the infection). Cell type and time point are not known. The rearrangement joins TRBV15 to TRBJ1-5; 9 nucleotides line up with TRBD1. Sequencing was performed on PBMCs or a T cell subset sorted from them (not recorded which). The CDR3 protein is CATSRGQGEINPPNQPQHF. In DNA, the CDR3 is TGTGCCACCAGCAGAGGACAGGGGGAGATTAATCCTCCCAATCAGCCCCAGCATTTT.